This TCR beta chain was captured by sequencing in a study of type 1 regulatory T cells (dated by TCRdb to about 2021). Turning to the overall study: The study characterized an in vitro protocol that generated a Tr1-enriched, alloantigen-specific CD4 T cell product named T-allo10. T-allo10 was being tested clinically in patients with hematological malignancies who were undergoing allogeneic hematopoietic stem cell transplantation. Paper-wide results and their limitations: Compared with non-Tr1 cells, Tr1 cells had a narrower TCR repertoire, and the study took this difference to reflect clonal expansion driven by alloantigen.

The run used an Illumina MiSeq. TCRdb applied fastp at Q25 and MiXCR to the public reads, then kept only in-frame beta chains. Rows merge per CDR3 protein into single entries with the most common DNA and genes. This sample has roughly 62,000 distinct CDR3 sequences in its table, and around 62% of those were observed once. Approximately 1.8% of the sample goes to the ten largest clones. Concerning this clonotype itself: No antigen is known for it. No clone much larger than this one lies a single base away; base qualities are absent.

After removal of 1 base from V and 7 bases from J, the junction retains 8 bases not matched to a gene. The CDR3 runs 15 residues from the cysteine to the phenylalanine. Only the CDR3 region is kept as DNA, spanning 45 bases read in frame from base 1. CDR1 and CDR2, looked up from the germline V gene, are ENHRY and SYGVKD. Sample: cultured non-Tr1 T cells, either the whole culture or a sorted T cell fraction (not recorded which). Reading the label with the study, this specimen's cell subset or site is: non-Tr1 population from the T-allo10 product. The sequence was obtained from a human donor in good health. The chain is made from TRBV10-3 and TRBJ1-2; TRBD1 lines up with 8 middle nucleotides. The DNA reads as follows: TGTGCCATCAGTGAGTTTAGACAGGGGAAGAGTGGCTACACCTTC. It is translated as CAISEFRQGKSGYTF.